These 21 T cell receptor delta chains were all obtained from the same sample, sequenced in a study of gamma-delta T cells after stem cell transplantation. TCRdb fed the RT-PCR reads to CATT. The data show about 2,000 delta-chain clones, with 5.5% to 8% seen just once and under 35% held by the top ten. The sequenced sample consisted of gamma-delta T cells. The receptors were sampled from a human donor. It is not recorded whose cells these are; they may come from a transplant donor.

This clone occurred a few times. The chain combines TRDV2 with TRDJ1, with TRDD3 matching over 11 bases. Germline CDR1 reads GEAIGNYY; CDR2 reads EKD. Trimming cost V 3 bases and J 3 bases; bases outside gene matches: 11. CDR3 length equals 17 residues. The CDR3 is CACDPVLLGDNSDKLIF. CDR3 DNA sequence: TGTGCCTGTGACCCCGTCCTACTGGGGGATAACTCCGATAAACTCATCTTT.

This clone ranks as medium-sized. The chain uses TRDV2 and TRDJ1; the match to TRDD3 covers 12 bases. Per germline, CDR1 GEAIGNYY and CDR2 EKD. This CDR3 has 19 amino acids. The ends lost 0 bases at V and 0 bases at J; junction bases unmatched: 10. CDR3 loop: CACDTYSTGGYLYTDKLIF. CDR3 nucleotide sequence: TGTGCCTGTGACACCTATAGTACTGGGGGATACCTGTACACCGATAAACTCATCTTT.

In this sample, this clone turned up a few times. TCRdb's protein for this DNA is that of a much larger clone and differs from the translation at residue 10, likely a read error; the protein shown is the DNA translation. V and J are TRDV2 and TRDJ1; 7 bases line up with TRDD3. This CDR3 is built from 15 residues. After removal of 0 bases from V and 3 bases from J, the junction contained 6 bases not matched to a gene. Germline lookup yields CDR1 GEAIGNYY and CDR2 EKD. This CDR3 reads CACDTLGGSADKLIF. The CDR3 DNA reads as TGTGCCTGTGACACCCTCGGGGGATCGGCCGATAAACTCATCTTT.

The chain is built from TRDV2 and TRDJ1; 11 nucleotides agree with TRDD3. The V segment lost 0 bases and the J segment 6 bases; nucleotides outside the gene matches: 8. CDR3 length: 16 amino acids. CDR1 and CDR2 from the germline V gene are GEAIGNYY and EKD. The CDR3 loop is CACDTLGLGDTYKLIF. CDR3 DNA: TGTGCCTGTGACACCCTAGGGCTGGGGGATACCTATAAACTCATCTTT.

Points on this clone: TCRdb's protein, taken from a much larger clone, differs from this DNA's translation at residue 12, likely owing to a read error; the protein displayed comes from the DNA. The rearrangement uses TRDV2 and TRDJ1, with TRDD3 matching 10 bases. CDR3 size: 18 residues. Germline CDR1 GEAIGNYY, CDR2 EKD. V gave up 0 bases and J gave up 0 bases; unmatched junction bases: 9. The CDR3 region is CACDTVLGDRAHTDKLIF. In DNA, the CDR3 is TGTGCCTGTGACACCGTGCTGGGGGATAGGGCGCACACCGATAAACTCATCTTT.

This clone showed up just a few times. This may stem from a read error, because a much larger clone lies one nucleotide away. The CDR3 is CACDTLGATRGTDKLIF. The CDR3 bases are TGTGCCTGTGACACCCTGGGGGCTACGCGTGGCACCGATAAACTCATCTTT. The rearrangement uses TRDV2 and TRDJ1, with 7 positions matching TRDD3. CDR3 length equals 17 residues. J gave up 1 base and V 0 bases, and 10 bases lay outside the gene matches. The germline CDR1 and CDR2 sequences are GEAIGNYY and EKD.

This clone has only a few counts. The V gene is TRDV2, the J gene TRDJ2; 12 bases fit TRDD3. Germline V gives CDR1 GEAIGNYY, CDR2 EKD. The trim removed 1 base at V and 0 bases at J, leaving 8 bases unmatched. The CDR3 spans 19 residues. CDR3 sequence: CACDTLGDTLLTLTAQLFF. The DNA for the CDR3 is TGTGCCTGTGACACTCTGGGGGATACGCTACTTACTTTGACAGCACAACTCTTCTTT.

This chain uses TRDV2 with TRDJ1, with 12 bases fitting TRDD3. Trimming took 0 bases from V and 0 from J; bases not matched to a gene: 4. Germline CDR1 and CDR2: GEAIGNYY and EKD. There are 17 residues in the CDR3. The CDR3 region is CACDTLGDTPHTDKLIF. CDR3 coding DNA: TGTGCCTGTGACACCCTGGGGGATACGCCACACACCGATAAACTCATCTTT.

This clone occurred a few times. With a far larger clone one base away, a read error is the likely cause. J is TRDJ1 and V is TRDV2; TRDD3 aligns across 13 bases. Germline V lookup: CDR1 GEAIGNYY, CDR2 EKD. This CDR3 is 21 amino acids long. The CDR3 DNA sequence: TGTGCCTGTGGCACCCCTTTCTTACTGGGGGATACGGGCGCGTCGGCCGATAAACTCATCTTT. As protein: CACGTPFLLGDTGASADKLIF.

A word on this clone: This sequence may be a read error, since a much larger clone differs from it by one base. The V gene is TRDV2, the J gene TRDJ1; 11 bases fit TRDD3. Germline-derived CDR1 and CDR2 are GEAIGNYY and EKD. The CDR3 has 19 amino acids. The chain's CDR3 is CARDTVAGGYPFNTDKLIF. The DNA of the CDR3 is TGTGCCCGTGACACTGTTGCTGGGGGATACCCCTTTAACACCGATAAACTCATCTTT.

Remarks on this clone: This sequence is one base from a far larger clone and is likely a read error. This sample includes further DNA sequences coding for the same CDR3. The rearrangement links TRDV2 to TRDJ1, with TRDD3 identical over 10 bases. From germline, CDR1 is GEAIGNYY and CDR2 EKD. The CDR3 is 23 residues long. The CDR3 reads CACDILAPTPQVGDTSLTDKLIF. CDR3 coding DNA: TGTGCCTGTGACATTTTAGCTCCTACACCCCAGGTGGGGGATACTTCACTCACCGACAAACTCATCTTT.

This rearrangement joins TRDV2 to TRDJ1; perhaps TRDD3 as D (6 bases). Germline CDR1 reads GEAIGNYY; CDR2 reads EKD. The CDR3 extends over 21 amino acids. Trimming cost V 0 bases and J 7 bases, with 35 bases left between them. DNA of the CDR3: TGTGCCTGTGACACCGTCTCACCCGGGAGCTTTTTACTTGGGGGTTCACCTAAACTCATCTTT. Its translation is CACDTVSPGSFLLGGSPKLIF.

Within the sample, this clone is medium-sized (0.01 to 0.1%). The V and J genes are TRDV2 and TRDJ1; 13 nucleotides line up with TRDD3. Germline CDR1 GEAIGNYY, CDR2 EKD. The V segment lost 0 bases and the J segment 3 bases; nucleotides outside the gene matches: 30. The CDR3 length is 25 residues. The CDR3 spells CACDTVSGLQSTGGYAYPGADKLIF. In DNA, the CDR3 is TGTGCCTGTGACACCGTCTCTGGCCTACAGAGTACTGGGGGATACGCGTATCCCGGGGCCGATAAACTCATCTTT.

Only a few counts were recorded for this clone. A far larger clone is just one base off, so this is likely a read error. The same CDR3 is also encoded by other DNA sequences in this sample. The genes are TRDV2 and TRDJ1; D may be TRDD3 (5 bases). V shed 0 bases and J shed 4 bases, with 14 bases lying between them. This CDR3 is built from 15 residues. In germline, CDR1 is GEAIGNYY, CDR2 EKD. The chain's CDR3 is CACDTVGGYGDKLIF. CDR3 sequence (DNA): TGTGCCTGTGACACCGTGGGTGGATATGGCGATAAACTCATCTTT.

This clone is classed as large. Other nucleotide sequences in the sample specify the same CDR3. The V call is TRDV2, the J call TRDJ1; 8 positions match TRDD3. Germline loops: CDR1 GEAIGNYY, CDR2 EKD. V gave up 3 bases and J gave up 0 bases; unmatched junction bases: 14. The CDR3 is 18 residues long. The CDR3 is CACDGISTGGPYTDKLIF. The CDR3 DNA follows: TGTGCCTGTGACGGAATAAGTACTGGGGGGCCGTACACCGATAAACTCATCTTT.

This clone is termed medium-sized. This may come from a read error, since a much larger clone is one base off. CDR3 DNA sequence: TGTGCCTGTGACTCCTTACTGGGGGGAAATAAGTACACCGATAAATTCATCTTT. Amino acid sequence: CACDSLLGGNKYTDKFIF. The chain recombines TRDV2 with TRDJ1; 8 nucleotides agree with TRDD3. This CDR3 has 18 amino acids. The germline gives CDR1 GEAIGNYY, CDR2 EKD.

By frequency in the sample, this clone is medium-sized. Different DNA sequences within this sample yield the same CDR3. The chain has TRDV2 and TRDJ1; 10 bases fit TRDD3. From germline, CDR1 is GEAIGNYY and CDR2 EKD. J gave up 0 bases and V 3 bases, and 12 bases lay outside the gene matches. This CDR3 comprises 18 residues. CDR3 in DNA: TGTGCCTGTGACTCCCTCTTGGGGGATACTGTCTACACCGATAAACTCATCTTT. Protein: CACDSLLGDTVYTDKLIF.

This clone is labeled as medium-sized. Different DNA sequences within this sample yield the same CDR3. The CDR3 nucleotides read TGTGCCTGTGACACCGTCGTACTGGGGGATACTGAAACCGATAAACTCATCTTT. Translation: CACDTVVLGDTETDKLIF. J is TRDJ1 and V is TRDV2, with 12 positions matching TRDD3. V shed 0 bases and J 2 bases; nucleotides not matched to a gene: 9. In germline, CDR1 is GEAIGNYY, CDR2 EKD. This CDR3 has 18 residues.

Comments on this clone: A much larger clonotype is one base distant, so this may be a read error. V usage is TRDV2 and J usage is TRDJ1; 13 bases fit TRDD3. CDR1 is GEAIGNYY and CDR2 is EKD in the germline V gene. There are 21 residues in the CDR3. The V and J ends lost 0 bases and 4 bases, in that order; junction bases with no gene match: 19. CDR3 coding DNA: TGTGCCTGTGACACCCCTTTCTTACTGGGGGATACGGGCGCGTCGGTCGATAAACTCATCTTT. Encoded protein: CACDTPFLLGDTGASVDKLIF.

This clone is medium-sized in the sample. The rearrangement joins TRDV2 to TRDJ1, with 7 bases that match TRDD3. Germline V gene sequence: CDR1 GEAIGNYY, CDR2 EKD. The CDR3 sequence is 20 residues long. J was trimmed by 0 bases and V by 0 bases; bases with no gene match: 18. CDR3 sequence (DNA): TGTGCCTGTGACACCGTATTCGGTGGGGGACTACTCCCTGACACCGATAAACTCATCTTT. It yields the protein CACDTVFGGGLLPDTDKLIF.

Turning to this clone: This sequence is one base from a far larger clone and is likely a read error. This chain joins TRDV2 and TRDJ1; TRDD3 agrees at 7 bases. CDR3 length equals 18 residues. V was pared by 0 bases and J by 3 bases, with 15 bases of the junction left unmatched. CDR1 and CDR2 from the germline V gene are GEAIGNYY and EKD. CDR3 amino acids: CACDTVSWAVGYSDKLIF. The DNA of the CDR3 is TGTGCCTGTGACACCGTTTCCTGGGCTGTGGGATACTCCGATAAACTCATCTTT.